Below, 8 T cell receptor beta chains from the same sample are listed, as sequenced in a study of T cell responses to AZD1222 COVID-19 vaccine. TCRdb's copy holds only in-frame clones and misses some; the assay was immunoSEQ multiplex PCR. The sample records some 99,000 clones, around 87% being singletons. The sample consisted of peripheral blood, taken on day 0 of AZD1222 vaccination. These receptors came from an adult in good health.

The CDR3 spells CASSRTDNTGELFF. Written as DNA, the CDR3 is TGCGCCAGCAGTCGGACCGACAACACCGGGGAGCTGTTTTTT. This chain connects TRBV5-1 to TRBJ2-2; unclear D gene. V lost 5 bases, J lost 2 bases, and 10 bases lay in between. Per germline, CDR1 SGHRS and CDR2 YFSETQ. The CDR3 is made up of 14 amino acids.

The rearrangement joins TRBV2 to TRBJ1-1; D is unresolved. CDR1 is SNHLY and CDR2 is FYNNEI in the germline V gene. The CDR3 is 13 amino acids. Trimming took off 6 bases at V and 3 bases at J, with 11 bases between the two ends. The CDR3 sequence is CASSYGKDTEAFF. The CDR3 DNA reads as TGTGCCAGCAGCTATGGGAAGGACACTGAAGCTTTCTTT. The full variable domain, its missing parts supplied by reference TRBV2 and TRBJ1-1, is EPEVTQTPSHQVTQMGQEVILRCVPISNHLYFYWYRQILGQKVEFLVSFYNNEISEKSEIFDDQFSVERPDGSNFTLKIRSTKLEDSAMYFCASSYGKDTEAFFGQGTRLTVV.

V and J are TRBV7-2 and TRBJ2-1; TRBD1 matches at 9 bases. The ends lost 5 bases at V and 7 bases at J; junction bases unmatched: 3. CDR1 SGHTA and CDR2 FQGNSA come from the germline V gene. CDR3 size: 13 residues. CDR3 region: CASSPGTGNEQFF. CDR3 sequence (DNA): TGTGCCAGCAGCCCCGGGACAGGGAATGAGCAGTTCTTC.

The chain uses TRBV6-5 and TRBJ1-1, with D perhaps matching TRBD1 (5 bases). CDR1 MNHEY and CDR2 SVGAGI come from the germline V gene. CDR3 length equals 15 residues. Trimming cost V 0 bases and J 10 bases, with 18 bases left between them. CDR3 in DNA: TGTGCCAGCAGTTACTCGCCTCTGTCAGGGATAGCAGCTTTCTTT. Its protein product is CASSYSPLSGIAAFF.

This chain links TRBV27 with TRBJ2-7; the D is unclear. Trimming took 5 bases from V and 0 from J, leaving 8 bases between them. CDR1 and CDR2 (germline): MNHEY, SMNVEV (reference sequence). This CDR3 spans 13 amino acids. The CDR3 coding sequence is TGTGCCAGCAGTCCGGACGGCTCCTACGAGCAGTACTTC. It encodes CASSPDGSYEQYF.

This rearrangement joins TRBV28 to TRBJ2-5, with 7 bases lining up with TRBD1. The CDR3 totals 14 residues. The trim removed 3 bases at V and 4 bases at J, leaving 5 bases unmatched. Looked up from germline, CDR1 is MDHEN and CDR2 is SYDVKM. CDR3 in amino acids: CASSFDRERETQYF. DNA of the CDR3: TGTGCCAGCAGTTTTGACAGGGAAAGAGAGACCCAGTACTTC.

In regard to this clone: The junction differs from germline at one of its ends, possibly a read error. CDR3 loop: CASSQASGLLFF. CDR3 DNA sequence: TGTGCCAGCAGCCAGGCCTCGGGGCTGCTTTTCTTC. The rearrangement links TRBV3-1 (or the pseudogene TRBV3-2) to TRBJ2-7; D is possibly TRBD1 or TRBD2 (5 bases each). Germline CDR1 and CDR2: LGHDT and YNNKEL (reference sequence). The CDR3 has 12 residues.

The chain recombines TRBV4-1 with TRBJ2-2; 11 positions agree with TRBD1. Per the germline V gene, CDR1 is MGHRA and CDR2 is YSYEKL. The V segment lost 0 bases and the J segment 4 bases; nucleotides outside the gene matches: 7. The CDR3 extends over 18 amino acids. The CDR3 nucleotides are TGCGCCAGCAGCCAAGATCCCTCCGGGACAGGGGGCACCGGGGAGCTGTTTTTT. Amino acid sequence: CASSQDPSGTGGTGELFF.